One and the same sample provided the 30 T cell receptor beta chains below, sequenced in a study of blood T cell repertoires in COVID-19. The repertoire was sequenced with immunoSEQ multiplex PCR; TCRdb's copy has only in-frame clones and lacks some. The repertoire holds some 270,000 clones, with almost 90% as singletons. The source material was peripheral blood. Receptors were obtained from a woman aged 55-69 years with COVID-19, enrolled during active disease.

The chain combines TRBV19 with TRBJ1-1, with a tentative D call TRBD1 (5 bases). Trimming left V 5 bases short and J 3 bases short, with 25 bases between. The CDR3 has 18 amino acids. Germline V gene data show CDR1 as LNHDA and CDR2 as SQIVND (reference sequence). The CDR3 loop is CASSFYRGTLVGDTEAFF. DNA for the CDR3: TGTGCCAGTAGTTTTTATCGGGGGACGCTCGTTGGGGACACTGAAGCTTTCTTT.

The chain recombines TRBV6-5 with TRBJ1-5; possible D gene TRBD1, 6 bases. This CDR3 comprises 15 residues. Trimming took 6 bases from V and 4 from J, leaving 16 bases between them. Germline CDR1 is MNHEY and CDR2 is SVGAGI. CDR3 nucleotide sequence: TGTGCCAGCAGACCAACGGACAGCAAGAATCAGCCCCAGCATTTT. It specifies CASRPTDSKNQPQHF.

The chain carries TRBV5-6 and TRBJ2-5; the D gene is possibly TRBD2 (6 bases). The germline V gene has CDR1 SGHDT and CDR2 YYEEEE. The CDR3 extends over 17 amino acids. Between the trimmed V and J ends, which lost 0 bases and 5 bases, there was a span of 20 bases. Here the CDR3 reads CASSLAAGTYLGETQYF. CDR3 DNA sequence: TGTGCCAGCAGCTTGGCGGCAGGGACTTACTTGGGGGAGACCCAGTACTTC.

The chain combines TRBV7-9 with TRBJ2-7; 7 nucleotides align to TRBD1. After removal of 0 bases from V and 4 bases from J, the junction contained 3 bases not matched to a gene. The CDR3 runs 14 residues. Germline-derived CDR1 and CDR2 are SEHNR and FQNEAQ (reference sequence). CDR3 region: CASSLAGQYYEQYF. CDR3 nucleotide sequence: TGTGCCAGCAGCTTAGCGGGACAGTATTACGAGCAGTACTTC.

CDR3 sequence: CASSQDLNSYNSPLHF. The CDR3 DNA reads TGCGCCAGCAGCCAAGATTTAAACTCCTATAATTCACCCCTCCACTTT. This chain connects TRBV4-3 to TRBJ1-6; D not certain. The germline V gene encodes CDR1 LGHNA and CDR2 YSLEER. The V end was cut by 0 bases, the J end by 0 bases, with 6 bases between. CDR3 size: 16 residues.

This chain links TRBV7-2 with TRBJ2-5; tentatively, D is TRBD1 (5 bases). Germline V CDR1 and CDR2: SGHTA, FQGNSA. Deletions cut 2 bases from V and 5 bases from J, with 9 bases between. CDR3 length equals 13 residues. The CDR3 loop is CASSLKSGETQYF. CDR3 DNA: TGTGCCAGCAGCTTAAAGTCAGGGGAGACCCAGTACTTC.

The CDR3 coding sequence is TGTGCCAGCAGCGGAGACAGGGGTTCACCCCTCCACTTT. Residues: CASSGDRGSPLHF. This chain links TRBV9 with TRBJ1-6, with 8 bases matching TRBD1. The CDR3 loop spans 13 amino acids. Losses at the gene ends were 3 bases for V and 9 bases for J; bases not matched to a gene: 2. Germline V lookup: CDR1 SGDLS, CDR2 YYNGEE.

The chain couples TRBV19 to TRBJ1-1; D possibly corresponds to TRBD1 (6 bases). The CDR3 runs 14 residues. Trimming left V 3 bases short and J 5 bases short, with 13 bases between. CDR1 is LNHDA and CDR2 is SQIVND in the germline V gene (reference sequence). In DNA form, the CDR3 reads TGTGCCAGTAGTATCCCGATCAGGGGTACTGAAGCTTTCTTT. This sequence encodes CASSIPIRGTEAFF.

The chain recombines TRBV7-6 with TRBJ1-2, with no clear D. CDR1 is SGHVS, CDR2 FNYEAQ, per germline. V was pared by 0 bases and J by 4 bases, with 12 bases between. The CDR3 spans 15 residues. The DNA of the CDR3 is TGTGCCAGCAGCTTAGCGGAGGGTAAAGTCTATGGCTACACCTTC. Its translation is CASSLAEGKVYGYTF.

The chain employs TRBV2 and TRBJ2-5, with 9 bases aligning to TRBD1. This CDR3 has 13 residues. The J segment lost 5 bases and the V segment lost 7 bases, leaving 5 bases of the junction unmatched. The germline V gene has CDR1 SNHLY and CDR2 FYNNEI. The CDR3 region has the DNA TGTGCCAGCACAGGGACAGGGCGGGAGACCCAGTACTTC. It yields the protein CASTGTGRETQYF. Based on the CDR3 plus reference TRBV2 and TRBJ2-5, the full variable domain is EPEVTQTPSHQVTQMGQEVILRCVPISNHLYFYWYRQILGQKVEFLVSFYNNEISEKSEIFDDQFSVERPDGSNFTLKIRSTKLEDSAMYFCASTGTGRETQYFGPGTRLLVL.

V and J are TRBV5-6 and TRBJ1-2; maybe TRBD1 (6 bases). This CDR3 is built from 14 residues. The V end lost 6 bases, the J end lost 9 bases, and 21 bases lay between the germline ends. Looked up from germline, CDR1 is SGHDT and CDR2 is YYEEEE. The CDR3 DNA follows: TGTGCCAGCACGCCCGCCGCGGGGGCCCGGAGCTACACCTTC. This sequence encodes CASTPAAGARSYTF.

There are a few counts of this clone. The chain uses TRBV7-9 and TRBJ1-2; D not resolved. The CDR3 has 13 amino acids. V was trimmed by 2 bases and J by 4 bases, leaving 8 bases between them. Germline CDR1 SEHNR, CDR2 FQNEAQ (reference sequence). As DNA, the CDR3 is TGTGCCAGCAGCTTACCGGCGGTCTATGGCTACACCTTC. Amino acids: CASSLPAVYGYTF.

The chain carries TRBV7-2 and TRBJ1-5; 7 bases fit TRBD1. The V gene's germline CDR1 is SGHTA and CDR2 FQGNSA. Unmatched junction bases numbered 6, after V lost 1 base and J lost 3 bases. The CDR3 runs to 16 residues. The CDR3 bases are TGTGCCAGCAGCTTAGAAACAGGGGAGAACAATCAGCCCCAGCATTTT. Its protein is CASSLETGENNQPQHF.

The chain couples TRBV19 to TRBJ2-5; 7 nucleotides agree with TRBD1. The CDR3 spans 16 residues. Germline-derived CDR1 and CDR2 are LNHDA and SQIVND (reference sequence). Trimming took 4 bases from V and 2 from J; bases not matched to a gene: 10. CDR3 nucleotides: TGTGCCAGTAGTAAGGCTCGACAGGGTGGGCAAGAGACCCAGTACTTC. Amino acids: CASSKARQGGQETQYF.

The genes are TRBV5-1 and TRBJ2-3; 7 nucleotides match TRBD2. From germline, CDR1 is SGHRS and CDR2 YFSETQ. V lost 0 bases, J lost 2 bases, and 6 bases stayed unmatched. The CDR3 has 16 residues. CDR3 sequence reads: CASSLELRGYTDTQYF. CDR3 in DNA: TGCGCCAGCAGCTTGGAATTGCGGGGGTACACAGATACGCAGTATTTT.

CDR3 in amino acids: CASSPRGGYSSEAFF. In DNA form, the CDR3 reads TGTGCCAGCAGCCCGCGGGGGGGGTACAGTTCTGAAGCTTTCTTT. The chain uses TRBV7-8 and TRBJ1-1, with TRBD1 as a possible D gene (5 bases). Trimming removed 5 bases from V and 6 bases from J, with 19 bases in between. Germline V CDR1 and CDR2: SGHVS, FQNEAQ. This CDR3 has 15 amino acids.

The chain recombines TRBV9 with TRBJ1-4; 9 bases map to TRBD1. Looked up from germline, CDR1 is SGDLS and CDR2 is YYNGEE. This CDR3 contains 15 residues. The V gene end was trimmed by 3 bases and the J gene end by 6 bases; junction bases not matched to a gene: 6. CDR3 loop: CASSARDRADEKLFF. DNA for the CDR3: TGTGCCAGCAGCGCCCGGGACAGGGCTGATGAAAAACTGTTTTTT.

The chain uses TRBV13 and TRBJ1-4; 12 nucleotides align to TRBD1. This CDR3 region has 18 residues. Trimming took 0 bases from V and 7 from J; bases not matched to a gene: 9. Germline V gives CDR1 PRHDT, CDR2 FYEKMQ (reference sequence). Here the CDR3 reads CASSLGGQGALSREKLFF. The CDR3 region has the DNA TGTGCCAGCAGCTTAGGGGGACAGGGGGCGCTGAGTCGTGAAAAACTGTTTTTT.

The chain couples TRBV6-6 to TRBJ2-7; 7 bases align to TRBD1. The CDR3 covers 14 residues. Germline V gene data show CDR1 as MNHNY and CDR2 as SVGAGI (reference sequence). Trimming removed 2 bases from V and 6 bases from J; junction bases left unmatched: 7. Here the CDR3 DNA reads TGTGCCAGCAGTTACCTAGGACAGGTCTCCGAGCAGTACTTC. Protein: CASSYLGQVSEQYF.

This clone was seen once. The J gene is TRBJ1-1, the V gene TRBV19; D unresolved. Trimming removed 5 bases from V and 5 bases from J, with 9 bases in between. From germline, CDR1 is LNHDA and CDR2 SQIVND (reference sequence). The CDR3 is 12 residues long. The DNA of the CDR3 is TGTGCCAGTAGTGCCGGTGTAACTGAAGCTTTCTTT. This codes for CASSAGVTEAFF.

The V call is TRBV7-9, the J call TRBJ1-1; possibly TRBD1 for D (5 bases). The CDR3 spans 14 residues. CDR1 and CDR2 from the germline V gene are SEHNR and FQNEAQ (reference sequence). The V end lost 8 bases, the J end lost 4 bases, and 17 bases lay between the germline ends. CDR3 sequence: CASLGRGEGTEAFF. The CDR3 region has the DNA TGTGCCAGCCTGGGCCGAGGGGAGGGCACTGAAGCTTTCTTT.

The chain recombines TRBV6-5 with TRBJ1-5, with D perhaps matching TRBD1 (6 bases). Germline values: CDR1 MNHEY, CDR2 SVGAGI. The CDR3 length is 15 residues. The ends were cut back, 4 bases at V and 0 bases at J, with 10 bases in the middle. The CDR3 sequence: CASSSGEHSNQPQHF. The CDR3 coding sequence is TGTGCCAGCAGTTCAGGGGAACATAGCAATCAGCCCCAGCATTTT.

The rearrangement uses TRBV3-1 (or the pseudogene TRBV3-2) and TRBJ2-5; D unresolved. The germline V and J ends were trimmed by 1 base and 5 bases, with 8 bases remaining between them. The CDR3 length is 13 residues. CDR1 is LGHDT and CDR2 is YNNKEL in the germline V gene (reference sequence). The CDR3 protein is CASSQGARETQYF. The CDR3 DNA is TGTGCCAGCAGCCAAGGAGCTAGGGAGACCCAGTACTTC.

CDR3 coding DNA: TGTGCCAGCAGTCCGTTTCCGCAGGGGCGAGAGACCCAGTACTTC. Translation gives CASSPFPQGRETQYF. This chain joins TRBV27 and TRBJ2-5; D may be TRBD1 (6 bases). The V gene lost 5 bases and the J gene lost 4 bases, with 17 bases spanning the gap. Germline V gives CDR1 MNHEY, CDR2 SMNVEV (reference sequence). The CDR3 runs to 15 residues.

The V and J genes are TRBV6-2 or TRBV6-3 and TRBJ1-2; the D gene is possibly TRBD1 (5 bases). The CDR3 totals 17 residues. Looked up from germline, CDR1 is MNHEY and CDR2 is SVGEGT. V gave up 0 bases and J gave up 1 base, with 15 bases separating them. This CDR3 reads CASSYSESTGNNYGYTF. The DNA of the CDR3 is TGTGCCAGCAGTTACTCCGAGTCCACAGGAAATAACTATGGCTACACCTTC.

The chain has TRBV9 and TRBJ2-3; D is unclear. The CDR3 has 14 residues. The V end lost 0 bases, the J end lost 3 bases, and 8 bases lay between the germline ends. Per the germline V gene, CDR1 is SGDLS and CDR2 is YYNGEE. The CDR3 protein is CASSVEPRTDTQYF. The CDR3 DNA reads as TGTGCCAGCAGCGTAGAACCTAGGACAGATACGCAGTATTTT. The full variable domain, rest sourced from reference TRBV9 and TRBJ2-3, is DSGVTQTPKHLITATGQRVTLRCSPRSGDLSVYWYQQSLDQGLQFLIQYYNGEERAKGNILERFSAQQFPDLHSELNLSSLELGDSALYFCASSVEPRTDTQYFGPGTRLTVL.

V gene TRBV4-1 combines with J gene TRBJ1-4, with 7 positions matching TRBD1. The V gene end was trimmed by 6 bases and the J gene end by 6 bases; junction bases not matched to a gene: 7. The CDR3 extends over 14 amino acids. Per the germline V gene, CDR1 is MGHRA and CDR2 is YSYEKL. The CDR3 region has the DNA TGCGCCAGCAGTCATCGACAGGGCGATGAAAAACTGTTTTTT. Translation gives CASSHRQGDEKLFF.

CDR3 protein: CAISPLWAGEGYTF. CDR3 bases: TGTGCCATCAGTCCCCTTTGGGCAGGGGAGGGCTACACCTTC. The genes are TRBV10-3 and TRBJ1-2, with TRBD1 as a possible D gene (6 bases). V was cut by 5 bases and J by 8 bases, with 18 bases left in between. This CDR3 has 14 residues. Germline V gene lookup returns CDR1 ENHRY and CDR2 SYGVKD.

The chain uses TRBV27 and TRBJ1-1; maybe TRBD1 (5 bases). The CDR3 contains 14 residues. CDR1 and CDR2 from the germline V gene are MNHEY and SMNVEV (reference sequence). Trimming took 5 bases from V and 7 from J, leaving 17 bases between them. The CDR3 nucleotides read TGTGCCAGCAGTCCAATAGACAGATTCGATGAAGCTTTCTTT. Translating gives CASSPIDRFDEAFF.

CDR3 region: CSASASADTQYF. CDR3 DNA sequence: TGCAGTGCTAGTGCTTCCGCAGATACGCAGTATTTT. V and J are TRBV20-1 and TRBJ2-3; D call uncertain. Germline V CDR1 and CDR2: DFQATT, SNEGSKA (reference sequence). V was pared by 3 bases and J by 4 bases, with 8 bases between. There are 12 residues in the CDR3.